A single sample is the source of the 16 T cell receptor beta chains below, sequenced in a study of T cell responses to AZD1222 COVID-19 vaccine. Libraries were prepared by immunoSEQ multiplex PCR; TCRdb keeps only in-frame clonotypes and omits some of them. The sample records 88,000 or so clones, about 89% being singletons. The source material was peripheral blood, sampled on day 0 of AZD1222 vaccination. The receptors were sampled from an adult in good health.

The gene calls are TRBV7-9 and TRBJ2-5; 7 bases fit TRBD2. CDR1 and CDR2 from the germline V gene are SEHNR and FQNEAQ (reference sequence). V was pared by 8 bases and J by 4 bases, with 13 bases of the junction left unmatched. This CDR3 region has 15 residues. The CDR3 region is CASSPHGLDVETQYF. The CDR3 DNA follows: TGTGCCAGCTCTCCGCATGGACTAGACGTAGAGACCCAGTACTTC. Drawing the rest from reference TRBV7-9 and TRBJ2-5, the complete variable domain is DTGVSQNPRHKITKRGQNVTFRCDPISEHNRLYWYRQTLGQGPEFLTYFQNEAQLEKSRLLSDRFSAERPKGSFSTLEIQRTEQGDSAMYLCASSPHGLDVETQYFGPGTRLLVL.

This clone has only one observation. The rearrangement joins TRBV15 to TRBJ1-5, with a tentative D call TRBD1 (5 bases). CDR1 is LNHNV, CDR2 YYDKDF, per germline (reference sequence). The V end lost 4 bases, the J end lost 5 bases, and 18 bases lay between the germline ends. The CDR3 sequence is 16 residues long. The CDR3 DNA reads as TGTGCCACCAGCACCACAGAGGCAGGGCGGTATCAGCCCCAGCATTTT. Translation gives CATSTTEAGRYQPQHF.

The J gene is TRBJ2-3, the V gene TRBV24-1, with 8 bases aligning to TRBD2. The CDR3 consists of 15 residues. Trimming at V came to 3 bases and at J to 4 bases, leaving 5 bases not matched to a gene. Germline CDR1 reads KGHDR; CDR2 reads SFDVKD. CDR3 DNA sequence: TGTGCCACCAGTGATACGGGACTAGGTGCAGATACGCAGTATTTT. Protein: CATSDTGLGADTQYF.

The chain carries TRBV27 and TRBJ2-2; TRBD1 matches at 8 bases. Germline CDR1 MNHEY, CDR2 SMNVEV (reference sequence). Losses at the gene ends were 3 bases for V and 8 bases for J; bases not matched to a gene: 11. The CDR3 length is 16 residues. The CDR3 DNA sequence: TGTGCCAGCAGTTTTCGGACAGGGTGGTTAGTAGGGGAGCTGTTTTTT. Residues: CASSFRTGWLVGELFF.

The chain couples TRBV2 to TRBJ2-1, with no clear D. Germline lookup yields CDR1 SNHLY and CDR2 FYNNEI. The CDR3 totals 15 residues. Trimming removed 4 bases at V and 7 bases at J, with 17 bases between. This chain's CDR3 is CASSVKLLYGNEQFF. As DNA, the CDR3 is TGTGCCAGCAGTGTCAAACTACTCTATGGGAATGAGCAGTTCTTC.

This clone was counted once. The chain is built from TRBV2 and TRBJ2-1, with D uncertain. The CDR3 extends over 13 amino acids. CDR1 is SNHLY and CDR2 is FYNNEI in the germline V gene. Here the CDR3 reads CAKQRPGLNEQFF. Written as DNA, the CDR3 is TGTGCGAAACAGAGGCCGGGTTTAAATGAGCAGTTCTTC. Looking up the rest from reference TRBV2 and TRBJ2-1 gives the full variable domain: EPEVTQTPSHQVTQMGQEVILRCVPISNHLYFYWYRQILGQKVEFLVSFYNNEISEKSEIFDDQFSVERPDGSNFTLKIRSTKLEDSAMYFCAKQRPGLNEQFFGPGTRLTVL.

On this clone itself: Other DNA sequences from this sample encode an identical CDR3 as well. The chain recombines TRBV5-1 with TRBJ1-6; D unclear. V was clipped by 0 bases and J by 10 bases, with 8 bases between them. This CDR3 has 13 residues. Germline assignment: CDR1 SGHRS and CDR2 YFSETQ. The CDR3 DNA follows: TGCGCCAGCAGCTTGGCCAGTAGGTCACCCCTCCACTTT. Protein: CASSLASRSPLHF.

This chain uses TRBV5-1 with TRBJ2-5; 8 nucleotides line up with TRBD1. The trim removed 3 bases at V and 5 bases at J, leaving 9 bases unmatched. The CDR3 totals 15 residues. Germline values: CDR1 SGHRS, CDR2 YFSETQ. In nucleotides, the CDR3 is TGCGCCAGCAGCTCCTGGACAGGGCCCTCGGAGACCCAGTACTTC. Encoded protein: CASSSWTGPSETQYF.

The J gene is TRBJ2-2, the V gene TRBV23-1; possible D gene TRBD1, 6 bases. TRBV23-1 is identified as an open reading frame with a role that is uncertain. The CDR3 runs 15 residues. V gave up 7 bases and J gave up 0 bases, with 12 bases separating them. The CDR3 nucleotides read TGCGCCAGCACGAGGACAGTTTCGAACACCGGGGAGCTGTTTTTT. This translates into CASTRTVSNTGELFF.

The V and J genes are TRBV7-8 and TRBJ1-4, with unresolved D. CDR3 length: 13 amino acids. Germline V gene data show CDR1 as SGHVS and CDR2 as FQNEAQ. Trimming stripped 0 bases from V and 13 bases from J, with 12 bases between. The CDR3 coding sequence is TGTGCCAGCAGCTTAGCAGTCGGGGAGGTACTGTTTTTT. This gives the protein CASSLAVGEVLFF. Using reference TRBV7-8 and TRBJ1-4 for the parts outside the CDR3, the full variable domain is GAGVSQSPRYKVAKRGQDVALRCDPISGHVSLFWYQQALGQGPEFLTYFQNEAQLDKSGLPSDRFFAERPEGSVSTLKIQRTQQEDSAVYLCASSLAVGEVLFFGSGTQLSVL.

The chain employs TRBV6-6 and TRBJ1-6, with D possibly being TRBD1 (6 bases). The germline V and J ends were trimmed by 0 bases and 7 bases, with 13 bases remaining between them. In germline, CDR1 is MNHNY, CDR2 SVGAGI (reference sequence). The CDR3 is 16 amino acids. The CDR3 loop reads CASSYSLDRDNSPLHF. DNA of the CDR3: TGTGCCAGCAGTTACTCGCTGGACAGAGACAATTCACCCCTCCACTTT.

The chain carries TRBV5-6 and TRBJ2-7; TRBD1 agrees at 8 bases. After removal of 4 bases from V and 7 bases from J, the junction contained 16 bases not matched to a gene. Germline V CDR1 and CDR2: SGHDT, YYEEEE. The CDR3 runs 16 residues. DNA of the CDR3: TGTGCCAGCAGCGACCGGGACAGGATTTGGTCATGGGAGCAGTACTTC. Amino acids: CASSDRDRIWSWEQYF.

This rearrangement joins TRBV5-6 to TRBJ1-1, with D possibly TRBD1 on 5 matching bases. V was trimmed by 3 bases and J by 1 base, leaving 7 bases between them. CDR3 size: 13 residues. Germline CDR1 is SGHDT and CDR2 is YYEEEE. The CDR3, as DNA: TGTGCCAGCAGCTCCGGACAGAACACTGAAGCTTTCTTT. This gives the protein CASSSGQNTEAFF.

This chain joins TRBV11-2 and TRBJ2-1, with D hard to call. V lost 3 bases to trimming and J lost 9 bases, with 12 bases between them. The CDR3 totals 13 residues. Germline V gives CDR1 SGHAT, CDR2 FQNNGV. The CDR3 DNA is TGTGCCAGCAGCTTCGGTCTACAAACTGAGCAGTTCTTC. This encodes CASSFGLQTEQFF.

J is TRBJ1-4 and V is TRBV7-2; D remains unclear. The CDR3 has 17 amino acids. Trimming took 0 bases from V and 7 from J, leaving 18 bases between them. CDR1 is SGHTA, CDR2 FQGNSA, per germline. CDR3 region: CASSLAIKGRFTEKLFF. The DNA of the CDR3 is TGTGCCAGCAGCTTAGCTATAAAAGGGCGGTTTACTGAAAAACTGTTTTTT. The variable domain in full, with the rest retrieved from reference TRBV7-2 and TRBJ1-4, is GAGVSQSPSNKVTEKGKDVELRCDPISGHTALYWYRQSLGQGLEFLIYFQGNSAPDKSGLPSDRFSAERTGGSVSTLTIQRTQQEDSAVYLCASSLAIKGRFTEKLFFGSGTQLSVL.

This clone came up once. The V gene is TRBV7-9, the J gene TRBJ2-3, with 14 bases aligning to TRBD2. The V segment lost 1 base and the J segment 5 bases; nucleotides outside the gene matches: 2. Per the germline V gene, CDR1 is SEHNR and CDR2 is FQNEAQ (reference sequence). The CDR3 has 16 residues. CDR3 bases: TGTGCCAGCAGCTTAGTAGGGACTAGCGGGGGAGATACGCAGTATTTT. Translating gives CASSLVGTSGGDTQYF.